The rows below give T cell receptor beta chains drawn from one sample of a study of blood T cell repertoires in COVID-19. Clones were sequenced by immunoSEQ multiplex PCR, and TCRdb holds only the in-frame ones, with some missing. This sample has some 250,000 clones, with more than 75% found just once. The specimen sequenced was peripheral blood. These receptors were collected from a woman aged 70-85 years with active or convalescent COVID-19. CDR3s include the opening cysteine and the closing phenylalanine or tryptophan. D genes are given only for firm matches. Size values are once, few and many counts, or a class for expanded clones, and some rows have none.

abundance,d_gene,v_gene,j_gene,CDR3nt,CDR3aa
.,.,TRBV6-6,TRBJ1-6,TGTGCCAGCTCAGGCTTAGATACCTCCTATAATTCACCCCTCCACTTT,CASSGLDTSYNSPLHF
.,.,TRBV7-2,TRBJ1-1,TGTGCCAGCAGCTCCCCGGGGGTAGCTGAAGCTTTCTTT,CASSSPGVAEAFF
.,.,TRBV6-6,TRBJ1-6,TGTGCCAGCAGTTACGACAGCTCCTATAATTCACCCCTCCACTTT,CASSYDSSYNSPLHF
once,TRBD2,TRBV27,TRBJ2-1,TGTGCCAGCATTCGACACGGGGGGGGAAATGAGCAGTTCTTC,CASIRHGGGNEQFF
.,TRBD1,TRBV24-1,TRBJ1-3,TGTGCCACCAGTGATTCCCAGACAGGGGGCGACTTCAGAAACACCATATATTTT,CATSDSQTGGDFRNTIYF
once,TRBD1,TRBV4-1,TRBJ1-1,TGCGCCAGCAGCCCCGGACAGGGATGGTTTACGGAAGCTTTCTTT,CASSPGQGWFTEAFF
.,.,TRBV10-3,TRBJ2-7,TGTGCCATCAGTGAGTCCTGGGGCAGGGAGCAGTACTTC,CAISESWGREQYF
few,.,TRBV4-3,TRBJ2-3,TGCGCCAGCAGCCAAGATCTCACATCTCGCACAGATACGCAGTATTTT,CASSQDLTSRTDTQYF
.,.,TRBV5-6,TRBJ1-2,TGTGCCAGCAGAGCGGGGGCCTATGGCTACACCTTC,CASRAGAYGYTF
.,TRBD2,TRBV18,TRBJ2-1,TGTGCCAGCTCACCAGTGACTAGCGGGTCTTCGGGATATGAGCAGTTCTTC,CASSPVTSGSSGYEQFF
.,TRBD2,TRBV2,TRBJ2-2,TGTGCCAGCAGGGGAAGGGAGGGGAACACCGGGGAGCTGTTTTTT,CASRGREGNTGELFF
.,TRBD1,TRBV29-1,TRBJ1-2,TGCAGCGTTGACCTCAGGGGGCTGAACTATGGCTACACCTTC,CSVDLRGLNYGYTF
.,TRBD2,TRBV12-3/TRBV12-4,TRBJ2-5,TGTGCCAGCAGTTTCACGGGAGGAGAGACCCAGTACTTC,CASSFTGGETQYF
.,.,TRBV11-2,TRBJ1-6,TGTGCCAGCAGCCAGGGGACGGGTCAAAATTCACCCCTCCACTTT,CASSQGTGQNSPLHF
.,TRBD2,TRBV9,TRBJ2-5,TGTGCCAGCAGCGTAGCCGGGGCTAGCGGGTTCCAAGAGACCCAGTACTTC,CASSVAGASGFQETQYF
.,.,TRBV5-6,TRBJ1-1,TGTGCCAGCAGCTTGGCCACGGGGGGAGCTTTCTTT,CASSLATGGAFF
.,TRBD1,TRBV18,TRBJ2-6,TGTGCCAGCTCTTTCTCGGGACAGGGGATGACTGGGGCCAACGTCCTGACTTTC,CASSFSGQGMTGANVLTF
.,TRBD2,TRBV4-3,TRBJ2-2,TGCGCCAGCAGCCAAGATCTCCGGGGACTAGCGGGGGCCGGGGAGCTGTTTTTT,CASSQDLRGLAGAGELFF
.,TRBD2,TRBV10-1,TRBJ2-1,TGCGCCAGCAGTGAGTCCGTGGGGCTAGCGGGGGGCAATGAGCAGTTCTTC,CASSESVGLAGGNEQFF
.,.,TRBV7-8,TRBJ2-7,TGTGCCAGCAGCCCTGTCCCGGGAACCTACGAGCAGTACTTC,CASSPVPGTYEQYF